Listed below are T cell receptor beta chains from one sample, sequenced in a study of blood T cell repertoires in COVID-19. Method: immunoSEQ multiplex PCR; TCRdb's copy keeps in-frame clones and lacks some. The profile shows around 280,000 clones, roughly 90% of them singletons. The sample was PBMCs or T cells enriched from blood (not recorded which). These receptors were taken from a woman under 30 with acute COVID-19. CDR3s include the opening cysteine and the closing phenylalanine or tryptophan. A D gene is named only where the DNA matches it firmly. For some rows the clone size is stated as once, few or many, or as a class when expanded; others skip it.

d_gene	abundance	v_gene	len	j_gene	CDR3nt	CDR3aa
-	-	TRBV28	14	TRBJ2-7	TGTGCCAGCAGTTTGATGGCGGCCTCCTACGAGCAGTACTTC	CASSLMAASYEQYF
-	-	TRBV5-1	15	TRBJ1-4	TGCGCCAGCAGCTTGGAAGGGGCCCCAAATGAAAAACTGTTTTTT	CASSLEGAPNEKLFF
-	-	TRBV30	13	TRBJ1-2	TGTGCCTGGAGTGTTGGAGGTCATTTTGGCTACACCTTC	CAWSVGGHFGYTF
-	-	TRBV2	13	TRBJ1-1	TGTGCCAGCAGTACAGGCTCCAACACTGAAGCTTTCTTT	CASSTGSNTEAFF
TRBD2	-	TRBV19	17	TRBJ2-1	TGTGCCAGTAGTAGTGGATCTAGCGGGAATTGGTACAATGAGCAGTTCTTC	CASSSGSSGNWYNEQFF
-	-	TRBV28	15	TRBJ2-1	TGTGCCAGCAGTTTAGGGGGAGGCGAACGTAATGAGCAGTTCTTC	CASSLGGGERNEQFF
-	-	TRBV11-3	13	TRBJ2-1	TGTGCCAGCAGTCCGGGGAACTACAATGAGCAGTTCTTC	CASSPGNYNEQFF
-	-	TRBV15	15	TRBJ1-1	TGTGCCACCAGCAGAGATTCGGAGATGAACACTGAAGCTTTCTTT	CATSRDSEMNTEAFF
TRBD2	once	TRBV28	16	TRBJ2-1	TGTGCCAGCAGTTTTTCGTTGGCGGGGGGCTACAATGAGCAGTTCTTC	CASSFSLAGGYNEQFF
-	-	TRBV5-1	14	TRBJ2-5	TGCGCCAGCAGCTTGGGGCAGGGGGGAGAGACCCAGTACTTC	CASSLGQGGETQYF
-	-	TRBV7-9	13	TRBJ1-1	TGTGCCAGCAGGGACACCGTGGGGTCTGAAGCTTTCTTT	CASRDTVGSEAFF
TRBD1	-	TRBV11-3	12	TRBJ1-1	TGTGCCAGCAGCTTGGGACAGGGAAAAGCTTTCTTT	CASSLGQGKAFF
-	-	TRBV30	14	TRBJ1-6	TGTGCCTGGAGTCGCGACATAGATAATTCACCCCTCCACTTT	CAWSRDIDNSPLHF
TRBD1	once	TRBV18	13	TRBJ1-4	TGTGCCAGCTCTCGAGGGGGCCAGGAAAAACTGTTTTTT	CASSRGGQEKLFF
-	once	TRBV30	13	TRBJ2-2	TGTGCCTGGAGTGTAATGGCAACCGGGGAGCTGTTTTTT	CAWSVMATGELFF
-	once	TRBV19	13	TRBJ2-7	TGTGCCAGTGGGGAGACAGGCGGTTACGAGCAGTACTTC	CASGETGGYEQYF
TRBD1	-	TRBV10-2	15	TRBJ2-7	TGCGCCAGCAGCCGGGACAGGGGAGTATCCTACGAGCAGTACTTC	CASSRDRGVSYEQYF
TRBD1	few	TRBV19	17	TRBJ2-1	TGTGCCAGTAGTATCGGCCCGACAGGGGCGAACTACAATGAGCAGTTCTTC	CASSIGPTGANYNEQFF
-	few	TRBV5-4	12	TRBJ1-1	TGTGCCAGCAGCCAGGACAGCACTGAAGCTTTCTTT	CASSQDSTEAFF
-	-	TRBV28	12	TRBJ2-1	TGTGCCAGCAGCCTCCTCCGTGGCGAGCAGTTCTTC	CASSLLRGEQFF
TRBD1	-	TRBV29-1	16	TRBJ1-1	TGCAGCGTTGTCGGAAGAGCCGGGACAGGGCTAGTCAGTGCTTTCTTT	CSVVGRAGTGLVSAFF
TRBD1	-	TRBV10-2	17	TRBJ1-6	TGCGCCAGCAGTGAACACGAACCCGGGACAGGGAATTCACCCCTCCACTTT	CASSEHEPGTGNSPLHF
-	few	TRBV20-1	12	TRBJ2-2	TGCAGTGCTAGTGGCAGGGCAAGGGAGCTGTTTTTT	CSASGRARELFF
TRBD2	-	TRBV30	14	TRBJ2-7	TGTGCCTGGAGGATAGCGGGAGGAGGTTACGAGCAGTACTTC	CAWRIAGGGYEQYF
-	-	TRBV6-1	16	TRBJ2-4	TGTGCCAGCAGTGAAGACAGGGGACTAGCCAAAAACATTCAGTACTTC	CASSEDRGLAKNIQYF
-	-	TRBV9	15	TRBJ2-1	TGTGCCAGCAGCGTGGGGCGGGGTTCCTACAATGAGCAGTTCTTC	CASSVGRGSYNEQFF
-	-	TRBV30	11	TRBJ2-1	TGTGCCTGGAGTGCGCTAAATGAGCAGTTCTTC	CAWSALNEQFF
TRBD2	-	TRBV4-1	18	TRBJ2-1	TGCGCCAGCAGCAGACTAGCGGGAGGGACGAGCTCCTACAATGAGCAGTTCTTC	CASSRLAGGTSSYNEQFF
TRBD2	once	TRBV6-2/TRBV6-3	18	TRBJ2-2	TGTGCCAGCAGTGACGGACTAGCGGGAGGAGGGGGGACCGGGGAGCTGTTTTTT	CASSDGLAGGGGTGELFF
-	-	TRBV15	13	TRBJ2-2	TGTGCCACCAGCAGAGATCTAGCCGGGGAGCTGTTTTTT	CATSRDLAGELFF
-	-	TRBV5-4	15	TRBJ1-2	TGTGCCAGCAGCCCGGAGAGGGGGGGGAGGGTTGGCTACACCTTC	CASSPERGGRVGYTF
-	-	TRBV27	11	TRBJ2-5	TGTGCCAGCAGGGGGAGAGAGACCCAGTACTTC	CASRGRETQYF
-	-	TRBV19	16	TRBJ2-1	TGTGCCAGTACCCCCCGGCACCTAGCGCCCTACAATGAGCAGTTCTTC	CASTPRHLAPYNEQFF
TRBD2	-	TRBV4-1	16	TRBJ2-3	TGCGCCAGCAGCCAAGATAGGGGACTAAGCACAGATACGCAGTATTTT	CASSQDRGLSTDTQYF
-	-	TRBV7-3	15	TRBJ2-4	TGTGCCAGCAGTCCCGCGGGCAGGATGGGAAACATTCAGTACTTC	CASSPAGRMGNIQYF
-	-	TRBV5-4	13	TRBJ2-3	TGTGCCAGCAGCTTGGCGGGATCAGATACGCAGTATTTT	CASSLAGSDTQYF
-	-	TRBV3-1/TRBV3-2	15	TRBJ2-1	TGTGCCAGCAGCCCGGGTCAGTTGGGTTTCAATGAGCAGTTCTTC	CASSPGQLGFNEQFF
-	-	TRBV19	15	TRBJ1-5	TGTGCCAGTACCTCACGGTGGGCTAGCAATCAGCCCCAGCATTTT	CASTSRWASNQPQHF
-	-	TRBV21-1	19	TRBJ1-4	TGTGCCAGCATAGCCCGGGACAGGGTTTCCCGTGCAACTAATGAAAAACTGTTTTTT	CASIARDRVSRATNEKLFF
TRBD1	-	TRBV7-9	13	TRBJ2-7	TGTGCCAGCAGCACGACAGGGTCAAGCGAGCAGTACTTC	CASSTTGSSEQYF
-	once	TRBV7-6	14	TRBJ2-2	TGTGCCAGCAGCTCCCTAGGGGCCACCGGGGAGCTGTTTTTT	CASSSLGATGELFF
-	once	TRBV21-1	15	TRBJ2-1	TGTGCCAGCCCCCGAGACAGGGTCGCCTACAATGAGCAGTTCTTC	CASPRDRVAYNEQFF
-	-	TRBV19	16	TRBJ2-7	TGTGCCAGTAGTGTCCGGGACTCACGGCGGTGGACCGAGCAGTACTTC	CASSVRDSRRWTEQYF
-	-	TRBV4-2	14	TRBJ2-2	TGTGCCAGCAGCCAAGACAAGAACACCGGGGAGCTGTTTTTT	CASSQDKNTGELFF
-	-	TRBV18	17	TRBJ1-4	TGTGCCAGCTCACCACAGACACATTTAGCAACTAATGAAAAACTGTTTTTT	CASSPQTHLATNEKLFF
TRBD2	-	TRBV6-5	15	TRBJ2-1	TGTGCCAGCAGTTACTCGGGACTAGCGGACAATGAGCAGTTCTTC	CASSYSGLADNEQFF
TRBD1	-	TRBV5-5	13	TRBJ1-1	TGTGCCAGCAGCCCAGGACAGGGCCCTGAAGCTTTCTTT	CASSPGQGPEAFF
-	-	TRBV7-2	14	TRBJ1-5	TGTGCCAGCAGCCCCGGTGTAGCGAGGTTGCCCCAGCATTTT	CASSPGVARLPQHF
TRBD1	once	TRBV30	16	TRBJ1-2	TGTGCCTGGACCCGGGACAGGGTTGGGGAGAACTATGGCTACACCTTC	CAWTRDRVGENYGYTF
TRBD1	-	TRBV6-6	14	TRBJ1-2	TGTGCCAGCAGTATGCGGACAGGGGACTATGGCTACACCTTC	CASSMRTGDYGYTF
TRBD1	-	TRBV28	15	TRBJ1-4	TGTGCCAGCTCCCGGACAGGGGTCGAGTATGAAAAACTGTTTTTT	CASSRTGVEYEKLFF
TRBD1	-	TRBV28	14	TRBJ1-1	TGTGCCAGCTCCGGGACAGGGGGACGGACTGAAGCTTTCTTT	CASSGTGGRTEAFF
-	once	TRBV4-1	13	TRBJ2-7	TGCGCCAGCAGCCAAGGGACTACCTACGAGCAGTACTTC	CASSQGTTYEQYF
-	-	TRBV7-3	15	TRBJ2-2	TGTGCCAGCAGCTTACTCGCGGGGGCCGGCGGGGAGCTGTTTTTT	CASSLLAGAGGELFF
TRBD1	once	TRBV5-4	13	TRBJ2-7	TGTGCCAGCATGATAGACAGGGGTTACGAGCAGTACTTC	CASMIDRGYEQYF
-	-	TRBV28	14	TRBJ2-7	TGTGCCAGCAGTTTCTTTCGAGGGGACAACGAGCAGTACTTC	CASSFFRGDNEQYF
-	-	TRBV5-4	17	TRBJ2-5	TGTGCCAGCAGCTTGGATCCCGAGTACGTTATTAAAGAGACCCAGTACTTC	CASSLDPEYVIKETQYF
-	-	TRBV5-5	16	TRBJ2-7	TGTGCCAGCAGCTTGGGGTTCGGGGGAGGTTTGTACGAGCAGTACTTC	CASSLGFGGGLYEQYF
TRBD1	-	TRBV5-1	13	TRBJ1-2	TGCGCCAGCAGCCACACAGGGGGCAGAGGCTACACCTTC	CASSHTGGRGYTF
-	once	TRBV2	16	TRBJ2-5	TGTGCCAGCAGAAAGCAGGAATCACACCACGCAGAGACCCAGTACTTC	CASRKQESHHAETQYF